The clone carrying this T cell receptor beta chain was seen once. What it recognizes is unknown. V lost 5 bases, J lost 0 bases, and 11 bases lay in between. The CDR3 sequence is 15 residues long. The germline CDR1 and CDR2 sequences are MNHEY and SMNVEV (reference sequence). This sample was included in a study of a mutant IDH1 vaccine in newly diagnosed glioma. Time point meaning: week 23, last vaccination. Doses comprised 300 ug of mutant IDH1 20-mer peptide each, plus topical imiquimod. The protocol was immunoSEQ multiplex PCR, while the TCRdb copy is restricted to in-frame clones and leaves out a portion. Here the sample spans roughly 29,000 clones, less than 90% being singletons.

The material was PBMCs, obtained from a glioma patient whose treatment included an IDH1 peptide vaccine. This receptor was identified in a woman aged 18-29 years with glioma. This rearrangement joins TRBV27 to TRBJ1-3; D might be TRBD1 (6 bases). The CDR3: CASSLTGLSGNTIYF. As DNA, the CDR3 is TGTGCCAGCAGTCTGACAGGACTCTCTGGAAACACCATATATTTT.